This T cell receptor beta chain was found in a study of T cells after posttransplantation cyclophosphamide. This table comes from immunoSEQ multiplex PCR, and its TCRdb copy is limited to in-frame clones, with some not included. Altogether 30,000 to 35,000 clones were found in the sample, and no singletons occur. This clone was found many times. The target antigen is unknown. Study-wide findings and caveats: Recipient CMV seropositivity and CMV reactivation strongly tracked TRB clonality. Later post-transplant blood repertoires were often dominated by donor CD8+ memory clones.

The CDR3 totals 14 residues. Germline loops: CDR1 LNHDA, CDR2 SQIVND (reference sequence). After removal of 10 bases from V and 4 bases from J, the junction contained 6 bases not matched to a gene. The genes are TRBV19 and TRBJ1-4; 10 bases match TRBD1. Material: PBMCs. The TCR originated in a woman aged 25-40 years in good health and a related stem cell transplant donor. The CDR3 DNA sequence: TGTGCCACAAAGCGGGACAGGGGTAATGAAAAACTGTTTTTT. Its translation: CATKRDRGNEKLFF. The whole variable domain, remainder taken from reference TRBV19 and TRBJ1-4, is DGGITQSPKYLFRKEGQNVTLSCEQNLNHDAMYWYRQDPGQGLRLIYYSQIVNDFQKGDIAEGYSVSREKKESFPLTVTSAQKNPTAFYLCATKRDRGNEKLFFGSGTQLSVL.